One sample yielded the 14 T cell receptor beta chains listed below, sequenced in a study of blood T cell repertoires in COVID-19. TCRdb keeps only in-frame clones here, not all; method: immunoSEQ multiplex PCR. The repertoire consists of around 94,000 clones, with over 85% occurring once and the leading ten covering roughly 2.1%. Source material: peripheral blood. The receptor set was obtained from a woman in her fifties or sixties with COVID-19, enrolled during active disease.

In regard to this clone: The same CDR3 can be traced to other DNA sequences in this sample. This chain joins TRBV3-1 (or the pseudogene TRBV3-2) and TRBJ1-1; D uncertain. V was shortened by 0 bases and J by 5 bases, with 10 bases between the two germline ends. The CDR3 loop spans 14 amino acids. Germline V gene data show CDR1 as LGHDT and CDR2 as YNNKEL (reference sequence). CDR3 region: CASSQEEKVTEAFF. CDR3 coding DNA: TGTGCCAGCAGCCAAGAGGAGAAAGTGACTGAAGCTTTCTTT.

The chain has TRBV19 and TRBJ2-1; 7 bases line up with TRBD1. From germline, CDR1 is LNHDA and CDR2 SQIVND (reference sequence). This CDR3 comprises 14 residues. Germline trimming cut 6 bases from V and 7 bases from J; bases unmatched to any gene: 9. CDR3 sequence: CASSRDSGANEQFF. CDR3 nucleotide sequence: TGTGCCAGTAGCCGGGACAGCGGCGCGAATGAGCAGTTCTTC.

This CDR3 is CSAPRRYGYTF. CDR3 DNA sequence: TGCAGTGCCCCCAGGAGGTATGGCTACACCTTC. The genes are TRBV20-1 and TRBJ1-2; D call uncertain. The CDR3 runs 11 residues. The V gene's germline CDR1 is DFQATT and CDR2 SNEGSKA (reference sequence). V was shortened by 6 bases and J by 5 bases, with 10 bases between the two germline ends.

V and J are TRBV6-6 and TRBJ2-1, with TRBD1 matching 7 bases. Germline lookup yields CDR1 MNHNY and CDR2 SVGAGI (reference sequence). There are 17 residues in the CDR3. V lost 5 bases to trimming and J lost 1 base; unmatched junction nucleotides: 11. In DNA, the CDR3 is TGTGCCAGCAGTCAACGACAGGGAGTCGCGTCCTACAATGAGCAGTTCTTC. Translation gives CASSQRQGVASYNEQFF.

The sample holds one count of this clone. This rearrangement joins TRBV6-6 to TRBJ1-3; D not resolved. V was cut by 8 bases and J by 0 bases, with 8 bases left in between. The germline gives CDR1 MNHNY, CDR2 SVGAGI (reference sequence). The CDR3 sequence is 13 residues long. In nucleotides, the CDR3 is TGTGCCAGCGCCGGGAACTCTGGAAACACCATATATTTT. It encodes CASAGNSGNTIYF.

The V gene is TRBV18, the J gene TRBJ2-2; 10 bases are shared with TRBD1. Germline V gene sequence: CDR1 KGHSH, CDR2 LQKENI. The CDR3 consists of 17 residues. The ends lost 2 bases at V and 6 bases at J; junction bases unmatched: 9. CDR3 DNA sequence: TGTGCCAGCTCACCAGCCGGGACAGGGGTAATCTCCGGGGAGCTGTTTTTT. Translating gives CASSPAGTGVISGELFF.

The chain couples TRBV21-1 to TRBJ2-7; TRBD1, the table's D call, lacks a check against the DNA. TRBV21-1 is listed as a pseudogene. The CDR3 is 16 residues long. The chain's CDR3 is CASSKGSQGKTFGQYV. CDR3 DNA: TGTGCCAGCAGCAAAGGGTCCCAGGGGAAGACCTTTGGGCAGTACGTC.

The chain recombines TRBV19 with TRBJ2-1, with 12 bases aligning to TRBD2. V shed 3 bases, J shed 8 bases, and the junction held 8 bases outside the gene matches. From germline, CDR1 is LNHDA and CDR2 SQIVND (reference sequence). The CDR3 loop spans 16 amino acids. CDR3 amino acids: CASSIRTSGVGDEQFF. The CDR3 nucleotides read TGTGCCAGTAGTATCCGGACTAGCGGGGTAGGTGATGAGCAGTTCTTC. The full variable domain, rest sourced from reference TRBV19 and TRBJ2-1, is DGGITQSPKYLFRKEGQNVTLSCEQNLNHDAMYWYRQDPGQGLRLIYYSQIVNDFQKGDIAEGYSVSREKKESFPLTVTSAQKNPTAFYLCASSIRTSGVGDEQFFGPGTRLTVL.

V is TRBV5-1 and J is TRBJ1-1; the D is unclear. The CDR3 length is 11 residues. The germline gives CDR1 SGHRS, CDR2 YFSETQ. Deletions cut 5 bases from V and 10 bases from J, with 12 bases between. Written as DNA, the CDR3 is TGCGCCAGCAGGTTAGGGAGTTTAGCTTTCTTT. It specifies CASRLGSLAFF.

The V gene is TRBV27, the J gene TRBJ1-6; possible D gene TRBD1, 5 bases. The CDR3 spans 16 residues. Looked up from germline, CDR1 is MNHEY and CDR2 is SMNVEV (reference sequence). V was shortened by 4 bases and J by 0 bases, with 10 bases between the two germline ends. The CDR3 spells CASSSTGSSYNSPLHF. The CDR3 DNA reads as TGTGCCAGCAGTTCAACAGGAAGCTCCTATAATTCACCCCTCCACTTT.

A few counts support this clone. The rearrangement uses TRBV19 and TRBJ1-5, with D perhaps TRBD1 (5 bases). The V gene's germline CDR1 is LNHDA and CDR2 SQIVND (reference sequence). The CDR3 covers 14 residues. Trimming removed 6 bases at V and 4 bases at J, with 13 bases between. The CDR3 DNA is TGTGCCAGTAGCCTAATGGGGCGAAATCAGCCCCAGCATTTT. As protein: CASSLMGRNQPQHF.

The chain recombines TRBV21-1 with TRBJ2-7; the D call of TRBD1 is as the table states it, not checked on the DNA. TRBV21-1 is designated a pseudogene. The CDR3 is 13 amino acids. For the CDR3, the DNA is TGTGCCAGCACCCAGGGGTCTCCGGACGAGCAGTACGTC. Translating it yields CASTQGSPDEQYV.

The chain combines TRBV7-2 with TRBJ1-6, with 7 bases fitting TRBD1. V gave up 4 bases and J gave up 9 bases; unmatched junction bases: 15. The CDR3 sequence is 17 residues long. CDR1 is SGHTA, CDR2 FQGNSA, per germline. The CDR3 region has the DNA TGTGCCAGCAGCTACGGTCCCCAGAGACAGGGTGGTTCACCCCTCCACTTT. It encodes CASSYGPQRQGGSPLHF.

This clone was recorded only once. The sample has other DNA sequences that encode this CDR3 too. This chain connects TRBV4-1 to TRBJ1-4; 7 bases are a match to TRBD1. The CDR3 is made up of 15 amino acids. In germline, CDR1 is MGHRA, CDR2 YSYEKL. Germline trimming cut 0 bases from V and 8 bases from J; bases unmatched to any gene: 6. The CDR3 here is CASSQDDRVGEKLFF. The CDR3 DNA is TGCGCCAGCAGCCAAGATGACAGGGTTGGAGAAAAACTGTTTTTT.